Presented here are 29 T cell receptor beta chains from one specimen sequenced in a study of blood T cell repertoires in COVID-19. Profiled with immunoSEQ multiplex PCR; TCRdb holds only in-frame clones, not every one. In the table there are hundreds of thousands of clones, 75% to 90% of which are singletons. Sequenced sample: PBMCs or T cells enriched from blood (not recorded which). Receptors originate from a man aged 18 to 29 who had recovered from COVID-19.

The chain employs TRBV3-1 (or the pseudogene TRBV3-2) and TRBJ2-4; D remains unclear. V lost 1 base to trimming and J lost 9 bases, with 10 bases between them. CDR1 is LGHDT and CDR2 is YNNKEL in the germline V gene (reference sequence). The CDR3 length is 13 residues. The CDR3: CASSQVRLGIQYF. The CDR3 DNA is TGTGCCAGCAGCCAAGTGAGGTTGGGCATTCAGTACTTC.

The J gene is TRBJ2-1, the V gene TRBV12-3 or TRBV12-4; D gene ambiguous. Trimming pared 2 bases from V and 9 bases from J, leaving 8 bases between. CDR3 length equals 12 residues. CDR3 coding DNA: TGTGCCAGCAGTTTACCCCCGGGTGAGCAGTTCTTC. Translation: CASSLPPGEQFF.

The count of this clone is one. The rearrangement uses TRBV14 and TRBJ1-3, with no clear D. This CDR3 region has 15 residues. Germline V gene lookup returns CDR1 SGHDN and CDR2 FVKESK. V was shortened by 3 bases and J by 4 bases, with 13 bases between the two germline ends. The CDR3 sequence: CASSQGVRSGNTIYF. The CDR3 region has the DNA TGTGCCAGCAGCCAGGGCGTCAGGTCCGGAAACACCATATATTTT.

The V and J genes are TRBV28 and TRBJ2-1; TRBD1 matches 9 bases. The V gene end was trimmed by 6 bases and the J gene end by 7 bases; junction bases not matched to a gene: 4. Germline loops: CDR1 MDHEN, CDR2 SYDVKM. This CDR3 contains 13 residues. The CDR3 nucleotides read TGTGCCAGCAGCCTACAGGGGGCGAATGAGCAGTTCTTC. Its protein is CASSLQGANEQFF.

The chain recombines TRBV28 with TRBJ1-1; possibly TRBD1 for D (5 bases). The CDR3 contains 13 residues. V was clipped by 5 bases and J by 7 bases, with 14 bases between them. In germline, CDR1 is MDHEN, CDR2 SYDVKM. The CDR3 loop reads CASSLAGIVEAFF. In nucleotides, the CDR3 is TGTGCCAGCAGTCTTGCAGGGATAGTTGAAGCTTTCTTT.

This chain uses TRBV18 with TRBJ1-2; D is unclear. The CDR3 is 12 amino acids. Germline V CDR1 and CDR2: KGHSH, LQKENI. Trimming took 5 bases from V and 4 from J, leaving 8 bases between them. The CDR3 DNA is TGTGCCAGCTCAGCATCGGTCTATGGCTACACCTTC. Translated: CASSASVYGYTF. Looking up the rest from reference TRBV18 and TRBJ1-2 gives the full variable domain: NAGVMQNPRHLVRRRGQEARLRCSPMKGHSHVYWYRQLPEEGLKFMVYLQKENIIDESGMPKERFSAEFPKEGPSILRIQQVVRGDSAAYFCASSASVYGYTFGSGTRLTVV.

CDR3 nucleotide sequence: TGTGCCAGCAGCCAGGGCAACCAAGAGACCCAGTACTTC. This sequence encodes CASSQGNQETQYF. The rearrangement joins TRBV7-9 to TRBJ2-5; D possibly corresponds to TRBD1 (5 bases). This CDR3 has 13 amino acids. The germline gives CDR1 SEHNR, CDR2 FQNEAQ (reference sequence). The V and J ends lost 5 bases and 0 bases respectively, with 7 bases between them.

The genes are TRBV18 and TRBJ2-3, with TRBD1 identical over 8 bases. V lost 6 bases, J lost 6 bases, and 14 bases stayed unmatched. Germline lookup yields CDR1 KGHSH and CDR2 LQKENI. This CDR3 region has 16 residues. The CDR3 sequence is CASSAGRAGGGDTQYF. The CDR3 bases are TGTGCCAGCTCTGCGGGACGGGCAGGGGGCGGGGATACGCAGTATTTT.

This chain uses TRBV29-1 with TRBJ1-2; TRBD1 is a possible D gene (6 bases). Trimming removed 7 bases from V and 4 bases from J, with 10 bases in between. Germline CDR1 is SQVTM and CDR2 is ANQGSEA. The CDR3 covers 11 residues. CDR3 in DNA: TGCAGCGCTTGGGGGCTCTATGGCTACACCTTC. The encoded protein is CSAWGLYGYTF.

This clone was observed a handful of times. The chain has TRBV6-2 or TRBV6-3 and TRBJ2-3; D is unclear. CDR1 MNHEY and CDR2 SVGEGT come from the germline V gene. Trimming took off 4 bases at V and 6 bases at J, with 8 bases between the two ends. CDR3 length equals 12 residues. The CDR3 loop reads CASSFSEDTQYF. In nucleotides, the CDR3 is TGTGCCAGCAGTTTTAGTGAGGATACGCAGTATTTT.

The CDR3 coding sequence is TGTGCCAGCAGCTTAAGGTGGGGCAGAGATACGCAGTATTTT. This gives the protein CASSLRWGRDTQYF. The chain has TRBV7-9 and TRBJ2-3; TRBD1 is a possible D gene (5 bases). The germline V gene encodes CDR1 SEHNR and CDR2 FQNEAQ (reference sequence). V lost 2 bases to trimming and J lost 5 bases, with 11 bases between them. The CDR3 contains 14 residues. The whole variable domain, remainder taken from reference TRBV7-9 and TRBJ2-3, is DTGVSQNPRHKITKRGQNVTFRCDPISEHNRLYWYRQTLGQGPEFLTYFQNEAQLEKSRLLSDRFSAERPKGSFSTLEIQRTEQGDSAMYLCASSLRWGRDTQYFGPGTRLTVL.

This sequence joins TRBV4-1 and TRBJ1-1, with 11 bases matching TRBD1. V gave up 4 bases and J gave up 3 bases; unmatched junction bases: 7. Germline CDR1 MGHRA, CDR2 YSYEKL. The CDR3 is 16 residues long. The CDR3 nucleotides are TGCGCCAGCAGCCCGGGGACAGGGGGATCGGACACTGAAGCTTTCTTT. It codes for CASSPGTGGSDTEAFF.

The chain recombines TRBV28 with TRBJ1-2, with 8 bases aligning to TRBD1. Germline values: CDR1 MDHEN, CDR2 SYDVKM. The CDR3 has 18 residues. The V segment lost 10 bases and the J segment 4 bases; nucleotides outside the gene matches: 23. The chain's CDR3 is CATTESPPFQQGGYGYTF. In nucleotides, the CDR3 is TGTGCCACCACTGAGTCTCCACCATTCCAACAGGGGGGCTATGGCTACACCTTC.

The V and J genes are TRBV18 and TRBJ2-1, with D perhaps matching TRBD1 (5 bases). The germline gives CDR1 KGHSH, CDR2 LQKENI. V was clipped by 4 bases and J by 2 bases, with 21 bases between them. There are 18 residues in the CDR3. CDR3 bases: TGTGCCAGCTCACGCTTGACAGTAACAACGGGCGCCTACAATGAGCAGTTCTTC. This encodes CASSRLTVTTGAYNEQFF.

The chain links TRBV28 to TRBJ1-5; 7 bases are shared with TRBD1. V lost 6 bases to trimming and J lost 3 bases; unmatched junction nucleotides: 14. The CDR3 has 17 residues. Germline V lookup: CDR1 MDHEN, CDR2 SYDVKM. The CDR3, as DNA: TGTGCCAGCAGCCGGCGACGGGGGGGGACAGACAATCAGCCCCAGCATTTT. This sequence encodes CASSRRRGGTDNQPQHF.

This chain links TRBV30 with TRBJ1-5, with TRBD1 as a possible D gene (6 bases). The CDR3 is 13 residues long. V dropped 0 bases and J dropped 5 bases, with 8 bases sitting between them. The germline gives CDR1 GTSNPN, CDR2 SVGIG (reference sequence). The CDR3: CAWSVGADQPQHF. The CDR3 nucleotides read TGTGCCTGGAGTGTGGGGGCCGATCAGCCCCAGCATTTT.

The chain is built from TRBV12-5 and TRBJ1-6; D may be TRBD1 (6 bases). Trimming pared 7 bases from V and 13 bases from J, leaving 20 bases between. Germline CDR1 LGHNT, CDR2 FRNRAP. CDR3 length equals 14 residues. CDR3 residues: CASAPTGPRGPLHF. The CDR3 DNA reads as TGTGCTAGTGCCCCGACAGGACCGAGAGGGCCCCTCCACTTT.

Worth noting for this clone: Other nucleotide sequences from this sample produce the same CDR3. The CDR3 is CASSPGLSTDTQYF. The DNA of the CDR3 is TGTGCCAGCAGCCCCGGACTCTCCACAGATACGCAGTATTTT. This chain links TRBV7-3 with TRBJ2-3, with a possible D match to TRBD2 (5 bases). Germline V lookup: CDR1 SGHTA, CDR2 FQGTGA. V was trimmed by 5 bases and J by 2 bases, leaving 11 bases between them. The CDR3 totals 14 residues.

J is TRBJ2-3 and V is TRBV18; tentative D call: TRBD1 (6 bases). This CDR3 comprises 16 residues. The V gene's germline CDR1 is KGHSH and CDR2 LQKENI. V was trimmed by 0 bases and J by 2 bases, leaving 12 bases between them. The CDR3 spells CASSPPNRVVTDTQYF. The CDR3 region has the DNA TGTGCCAGCTCACCACCGAACAGGGTAGTCACAGATACGCAGTATTTT.

The chain's CDR3 is CAGGQNTEAFF. CDR3 nucleotides: TGTGCCGGGGGACAGAACACTGAAGCTTTCTTT. The chain recombines TRBV2 with TRBJ1-1, with TRBD1 as a possible D gene (6 bases). V lost 11 bases and J 1 base, leaving 8 bases between the germline ends. Germline-derived CDR1 and CDR2 are SNHLY and FYNNEI. The CDR3 has 11 residues.

The V and J genes are TRBV5-8 and TRBJ2-1, with TRBD1 identical over 8 bases. The CDR3 extends over 15 amino acids. The germline V gene has CDR1 SGHTS and CDR2 YDEGEE. V was clipped by 2 bases and J by 1 base; unmatched bases: 2. CDR3 sequence: CASSFRGQSYNEQFF. CDR3 coding DNA: TGTGCCAGCAGCTTCAGGGGGCAGTCCTACAATGAGCAGTTCTTC.

The chain joins TRBV9 to TRBJ1-2; D is perhaps TRBD1 (5 bases). The CDR3 is 15 amino acids. Germline CDR1 and CDR2: SGDLS and YYNGEE. The V end lost 4 bases, the J end lost 3 bases, and 16 bases lay between the germline ends. The CDR3 DNA reads as TGTGCCAGCAGCCCTCTGGGGGGTCGGGACTATGGCTACACCTTC. Translating gives CASSPLGGRDYGYTF.

The chain recombines TRBV9 with TRBJ1-4, with TRBD1 matching 9 bases. This CDR3 is 15 amino acids long. The germline gives CDR1 SGDLS, CDR2 YYNGEE. V lost 1 base and J lost 8; bases outside the gene matches: 6. This CDR3 reads CASSVRDREVEKLFF. The CDR3 DNA follows: TGTGCCAGCAGCGTAAGGGACAGGGAGGTGGAAAAACTGTTTTTT.

The genes are TRBV2 and TRBJ1-1; D not resolved. Trimming stripped 4 bases from V and 2 bases from J, with 8 bases between. The CDR3 totals 13 residues. From germline, CDR1 is SNHLY and CDR2 FYNNEI. CDR3 amino acids: CASSVESNTEAFF. The CDR3 DNA reads TGTGCCAGCAGTGTAGAGTCAAACACTGAAGCTTTCTTT.

The chain recombines TRBV7-9 with TRBJ1-2; D is possibly TRBD1 (5 bases). The CDR3 sequence is 13 residues long. Germline-derived CDR1 and CDR2 are SEHNR and FQNEAQ (reference sequence). V lost 4 bases, J lost 8 bases, and 14 bases lay in between. Here the CDR3 reads CASSSRQLDGYTF. The CDR3 bases are TGTGCCAGCAGCTCAAGACAGCTAGACGGCTACACCTTC. Based on the CDR3 plus reference TRBV7-9 and TRBJ1-2, the full variable domain is DTGVSQNPRHKITKRGQNVTFRCDPISEHNRLYWYRQTLGQGPEFLTYFQNEAQLEKSRLLSDRFSAERPKGSFSTLEIQRTEQGDSAMYLCASSSRQLDGYTFGSGTRLTVV.

V and J are TRBV19 and TRBJ1-1; 8 bases match TRBD1. The V and J ends lost 3 bases and 0 bases, in that order; junction bases with no gene match: 9. This CDR3 has 17 residues. Germline CDR1 LNHDA, CDR2 SQIVND (reference sequence). CDR3 sequence reads: CASSMVRDRPLNTEAFF. The CDR3 DNA reads TGTGCCAGTAGTATGGTCCGGGACAGGCCCCTGAACACTGAAGCTTTCTTT. Full variable domain (remainder filled in from reference TRBV19 and TRBJ1-1): DGGITQSPKYLFRKEGQNVTLSCEQNLNHDAMYWYRQDPGQGLRLIYYSQIVNDFQKGDIAEGYSVSREKKESFPLTVTSAQKNPTAFYLCASSMVRDRPLNTEAFFGQGTRLTVV.

The chain carries TRBV6-5 and TRBJ1-2; D is undetermined. Trimming took off 2 bases at V and 8 bases at J, with 15 bases between the two ends. The CDR3 is made up of 14 amino acids. Germline-derived CDR1 and CDR2 are MNHEY and SVGAGI. The CDR3 DNA reads as TGTGCCAGCAGTTACGAGCGAGTCCAAAAGGGCTACACCTTC. Protein: CASSYERVQKGYTF.

The J gene is TRBJ1-2, the V gene TRBV19; possible D gene TRBD1, 6 bases. This CDR3 contains 17 residues. The germline V gene encodes CDR1 LNHDA and CDR2 SQIVND (reference sequence). Deletions cut 3 bases from V and 3 bases from J, with 20 bases between. The CDR3 protein is CASSMEWTDKGYYGYTF. CDR3 coding DNA: TGTGCCAGTAGTATGGAATGGACAGACAAAGGTTACTATGGCTACACCTTC.

A single count supports this clone. The rearrangement uses TRBV7-8 and TRBJ1-2; unclear D gene. The CDR3 runs to 16 residues. Per germline, CDR1 SGHVS and CDR2 FQNEAQ. V was cut by 6 bases and J by 2 bases, with 19 bases left in between. For the CDR3, the DNA is TGTGCCAGCAGTCCTCAGAGGGCATCAACAAACTATGGCTACACCTTC. Translation: CASSPQRASTNYGYTF.